Each of the 5 T cell receptor beta chains below was sequenced from the same sample in a study of cytomegalovirus exposure and HLA in healthy donors. The PCR made use of 60 Vbeta and 13 Jbeta primers. TCRdb's copy holds only in-frame clones and misses some; the assay was immunoSEQ multiplex PCR. The sample shows over 150,000 clones, about 72% of them seen only once. The sequencing input was PBMCs. These receptors were collected from a man between 60 and 75 years old in good health and CMV-seronegative.

The rearrangement joins TRBV4-3 to TRBJ2-5, with a weak D call TRBD2 (6 bases). This CDR3 region has 15 residues. Germline V lookup: CDR1 LGHNA, CDR2 YSLEER. Between the trimmed V and J ends, which lost 4 bases and 0 bases, there was a span of 12 bases. Written as DNA, the CDR3 is TGCGCCAGCAGCCGTAGCGGTGCGTACCAAGAGACCCAGTACTTC. Translated: CASSRSGAYQETQYF.

The V call is TRBV5-4, the J call TRBJ1-2; tentative D call: TRBD1 (5 bases). The CDR3 is 15 residues long. The V end lost 0 bases, the J end lost 5 bases, and 14 bases lay between the germline ends. In germline, CDR1 is SGHNT, CDR2 YYREEE (reference sequence). The CDR3 DNA follows: TGTGCCAGCAGCTTGGGACAGCGAAGCGCGTATGGCTACACCTTC. It is translated as CASSLGQRSAYGYTF.

The genes are TRBV7-8 and TRBJ2-7; 11 bases line up with TRBD2. Per germline, CDR1 SGHVS and CDR2 FQNEAQ. Germline trimming cut 5 bases from V and 7 bases from J; bases unmatched to any gene: 13. The CDR3 has 16 amino acids. The CDR3 reads CASSNPGLAVPREQYF. Here the CDR3 DNA reads TGTGCCAGCAGCAACCCGGGACTAGCGGTCCCCCGGGAGCAGTACTTC.

The chain combines TRBV7-7 with TRBJ2-2, with 8 bases that match TRBD2. CDR1 is SSHAT, CDR2 FNYEAQ, per germline (reference sequence). The CDR3 covers 16 residues. V lost 3 bases to trimming and J lost 3 bases; unmatched junction nucleotides: 6. CDR3 sequence reads: CASSLSGSVDTGELFF. CDR3 sequence (DNA): TGTGCCAGCAGCTTGAGCGGGAGTGTCGACACCGGGGAGCTGTTTTTT.

The V call is TRBV27, the J call TRBJ2-1; 7 positions agree with TRBD2. The V and J ends lost 2 bases and 0 bases, in that order; junction bases with no gene match: 7. The CDR3 runs 17 residues. Germline CDR1 is MNHEY and CDR2 is SMNVEV (reference sequence). As DNA, the CDR3 is TGTGCCAGCAGTTTAAGGATTGGCGGGAGCTCCTACAATGAGCAGTTCTTC. This codes for CASSLRIGGSSYNEQFF.